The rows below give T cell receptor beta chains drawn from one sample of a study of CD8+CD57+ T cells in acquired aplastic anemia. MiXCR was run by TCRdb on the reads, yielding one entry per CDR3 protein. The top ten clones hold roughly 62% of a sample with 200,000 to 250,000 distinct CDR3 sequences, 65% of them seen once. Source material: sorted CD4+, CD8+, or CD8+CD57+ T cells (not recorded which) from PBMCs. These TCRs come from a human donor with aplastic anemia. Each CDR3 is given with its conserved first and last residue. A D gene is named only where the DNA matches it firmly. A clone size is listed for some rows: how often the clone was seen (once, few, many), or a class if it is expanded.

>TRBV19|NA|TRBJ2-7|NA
TGTGCCAGTAGTATATTCCTTGTCGGTAGTGGGGACGTCTCCTACGAGCAGTACTTC
CASSIFLVGSGDVSYEQYF
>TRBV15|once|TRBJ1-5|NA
TGTGCCACCAGCAGAGGCGCTGGACGGCCCCAGCATTTT
CATSRGAGRPQHF
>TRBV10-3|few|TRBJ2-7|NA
TGTGCCATCAGTGAGTCGCGATCAGTTCCGGTAGGCGAGCAGTACTTC
CAISESRSVPVGEQYF
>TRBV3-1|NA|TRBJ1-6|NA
TGTGCCAGCAGCCAAGTCGGGGGGGGTTCACCCCTCCACTTT
CASSQVGGGSPLHF
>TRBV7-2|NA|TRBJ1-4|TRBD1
TGTGCCAGCAGCTTAGTGACAGGGTTTAATGAAAAACTGTTTTTT
CASSLVTGFNEKLFF
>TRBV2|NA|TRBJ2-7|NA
TGTGCCAGCAGCCAAATCGGGACAACCTACGAGCAGTACTTC
CASSQIGTTYEQYF
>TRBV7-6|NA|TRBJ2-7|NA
TGTGCCAGCAGCGAGCGACAGTCGGGGGCATACGAGCAGTACTTC
CASSERQSGAYEQYF
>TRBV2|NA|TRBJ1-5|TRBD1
TGTGCCAGCAATCGCAGGGGGCAACAGCCCCAGCATTTT
CASNRRGQQPQHF
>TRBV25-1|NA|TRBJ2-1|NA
TGTGCCAGCAGTCCGGACCCGGGGAATGAGCAGTTCTTC
CASSPDPGNEQFF
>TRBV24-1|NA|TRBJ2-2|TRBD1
TGTGCCACCAGTGATCGGGACAGGGGGCGGACCGGGGAGCTGTTTTTT
CATSDRDRGRTGELFF
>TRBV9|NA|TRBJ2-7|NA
TGTGCCAGCAGCTTATCTAGCGTACCCTACGAGCAGTACTTC
CASSLSSVPYEQYF
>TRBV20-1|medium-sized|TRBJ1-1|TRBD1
TGCAGTGCCCAGGACAGGGTCACTGAAGCTTTCTTT
CSAQDRVTEAFF
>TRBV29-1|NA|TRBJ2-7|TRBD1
TGCAGCGTCGACCCGGGACAGGGCGGATACGAGCAGTACTTC
CSVDPGQGGYEQYF
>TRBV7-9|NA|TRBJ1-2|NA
TGTGCCAGCAGCTTAGGGGTTGGCTATGGCTACACCTTC
CASSLGVGYGYTF
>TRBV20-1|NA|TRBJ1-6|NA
TGCAGTGCTAGAGATCTTAGGGCAGGGGACTTTTCACCCCTCCACTTT
CSARDLRAGDFSPLHF
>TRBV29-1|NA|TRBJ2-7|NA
TGCAGCTCAACCGACACCTTCTACGAGCAGTACTTC
CSSTDTFYEQYF
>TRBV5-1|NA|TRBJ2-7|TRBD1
TGCGCCAGCAGCTTCACAGGGGCCGAGCAGTACTTC
CASSFTGAEQYF
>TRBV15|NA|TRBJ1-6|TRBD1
TGTGCCACCAGCAGCCGACAGGGAGCCCGCTCACCCCTCCACTTT
CATSSRQGARSPLHF
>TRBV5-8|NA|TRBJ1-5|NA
TGTGCCAGCAGTGATTTTATCAGGGCAAGCAATCAGCCCCAGCATTTT
CASSDFIRASNQPQHF
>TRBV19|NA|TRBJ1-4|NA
TGTGCCAGTAAACGACAGCCGAATGAAAAACTGTTTTTT
CASKRQPNEKLFF
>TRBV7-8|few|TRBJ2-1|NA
TGTGCCAGCAGCTCAGGACCGGCTTCCTACAATGAGCAGTTCTTC
CASSSGPASYNEQFF
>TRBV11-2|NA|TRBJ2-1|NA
TGTGCCAGCAGCTTAGGGCCACTCCAAAGGGGTTCCTACAATGAGCAGTTCTTC
CASSLGPLQRGSYNEQFF
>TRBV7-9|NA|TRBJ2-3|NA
TGTGCCAGCAGCTTAGAGGGTGACACAGATACGCAGTATTTT
CASSLEGDTDTQYF
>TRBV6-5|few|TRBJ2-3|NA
TGTGCCAGCAGGCCCCGGCAGGTCACAGATACGCAGTATTTT
CASRPRQVTDTQYF
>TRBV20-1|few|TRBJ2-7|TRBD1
TGCAGTGCTGGGGACAGCGTTACCTACGAGCAGTACTTC
CSAGDSVTYEQYF
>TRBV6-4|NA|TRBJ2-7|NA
TGTGCCAGCAGTGCCCCGACACAGGCGCACTACGAGCAGTACTTC
CASSAPTQAHYEQYF